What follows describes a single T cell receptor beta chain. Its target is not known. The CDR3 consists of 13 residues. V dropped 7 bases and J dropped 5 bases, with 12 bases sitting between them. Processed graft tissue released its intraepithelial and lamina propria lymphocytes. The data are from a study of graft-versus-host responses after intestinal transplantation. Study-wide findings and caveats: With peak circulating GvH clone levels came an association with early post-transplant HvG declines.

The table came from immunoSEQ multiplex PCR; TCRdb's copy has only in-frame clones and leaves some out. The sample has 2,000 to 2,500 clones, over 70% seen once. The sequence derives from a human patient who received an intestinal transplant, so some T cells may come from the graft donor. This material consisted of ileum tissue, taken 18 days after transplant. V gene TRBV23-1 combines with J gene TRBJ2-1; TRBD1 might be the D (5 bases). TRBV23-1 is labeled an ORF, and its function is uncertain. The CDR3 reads CASKEKGNNEQFF. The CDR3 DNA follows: TGCGCCAGCAAGGAAAAGGGGAACAATGAGCAGTTCTTC.